The clone carrying this TCR beta chain has just one count. Profiled with immunoSEQ multiplex PCR; TCRdb holds only in-frame clones, not every one. The table lists roughly 20,000 clones, roughly three quarters of them singletons. The V end lost 1 base, the J end lost 6 bases, and 9 bases lay between the germline ends. The CDR3 is made up of 13 amino acids. From germline, CDR1 is SGHAT and CDR2 FQNNGV. This entry belongs to a study of tumor-infiltrating lymphocytes in localized non-small cell lung cancer. Sequenced: lung tumor tissue. The source is a human donor with non-small cell lung cancer. The chain combines TRBV11-2 with TRBJ1-2; D not resolved. The CDR3 here is CASSLGSGDGYTF. The CDR3 bases are TGTGCCAGCAGCTTAGGGTCCGGGGATGGCTACACCTTC.